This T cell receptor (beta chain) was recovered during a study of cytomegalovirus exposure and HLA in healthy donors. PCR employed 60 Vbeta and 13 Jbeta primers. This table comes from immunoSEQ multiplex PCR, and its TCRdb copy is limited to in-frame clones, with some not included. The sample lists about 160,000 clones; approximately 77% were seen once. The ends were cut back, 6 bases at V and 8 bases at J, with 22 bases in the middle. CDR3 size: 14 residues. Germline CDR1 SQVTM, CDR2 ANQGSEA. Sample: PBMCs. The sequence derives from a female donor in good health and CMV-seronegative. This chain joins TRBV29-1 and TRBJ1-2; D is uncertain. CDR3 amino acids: CSVALLSRNRGYTF. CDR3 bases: TGCAGCGTCGCCCTCTTAAGTCGAAACCGGGGCTACACCTTC.